This T cell receptor (beta chain) appears in the sequencing data of a study of blood T cell repertoires in COVID-19. Produced via immunoSEQ multiplex PCR; TCRdb's table is partial and in-frame only. The sample has some 330,000 clones; more than 70% are singletons. Participant-reported clinical history was the basis for cohort assignment. The source is a man aged 35-49 years in a cohort exposed to, infected with or recovered from COVID-19 (not recorded which). Source material: PBMCs or T cells enriched from blood (not recorded which).

CDR3: CAWSAGQGLQREKLFF. CDR3 DNA: TGTGCCTGGAGTGCGGGACAGGGGCTACAACGTGAAAAACTGTTTTTT. This rearrangement joins TRBV30 to TRBJ1-4; 10 bases map to TRBD1. The CDR3 has 16 amino acids. Germline CDR1 is GTSNPN and CDR2 is SVGIG (reference sequence). The trim removed 1 base at V and 7 bases at J, leaving 9 bases unmatched. Using reference TRBV30 and TRBJ1-4 for the parts outside the CDR3, the full variable domain is SQTIHQWPATLVQPVGSPLSLECTVEGTSNPNLYWYRQAAGRGLQLLFYSVGIGQISSEVPQNLSASRPQDRQFILSSKKLLLSDSGFYLCAWSAGQGLQREKLFFGSGTQLSVL.